The 24 T cell receptor beta chains given below trace back to one sample, sequenced in a study of blood T cell repertoires in COVID-19. This table comes from immunoSEQ multiplex PCR, and its TCRdb copy is limited to in-frame clones, with some not included. This sample yields a few hundred thousand clones, of which 88% are seen a single time; more than 7.5% belongs to the top ten. The material sequenced was peripheral blood. Every receptor here comes from a man in his late teens or twenties with active or convalescent COVID-19.

The chain recombines TRBV11-2 with TRBJ1-1; D not resolved. V lost 3 bases and J lost 4, with 9 bases in between. In germline, CDR1 is SGHAT, CDR2 FQNNGV. This CDR3 region has 13 residues. CDR3 DNA sequence: TGTGCCAGCAGCTTTCCCTTTAGCACTGAAGCTTTCTTT. This sequence encodes CASSFPFSTEAFF.

The rearrangement joins TRBV11-2 to TRBJ2-2; the D gene is possibly TRBD1 (6 bases). V dropped 2 bases and J dropped 6 bases, with 7 bases sitting between them. The CDR3 has 13 residues. CDR1 and CDR2 (germline): SGHAT, FQNNGV. The CDR3 spells CASSLTGSGELFF. In DNA, the CDR3 is TGTGCCAGCAGCTTAACAGGGTCCGGGGAGCTGTTTTTT.

The V call is TRBV7-2, the J call TRBJ2-3, with TRBD2 matching 9 bases. CDR1 and CDR2 (germline): SGHTA, FQGNSA. V was clipped by 1 base and J by 0 bases; unmatched bases: 5. The CDR3 sequence is 17 residues long. This CDR3 reads CASSLVGGGASTDTQYF. The CDR3, as DNA: TGTGCCAGCAGCTTAGTGGGCGGGGGGGCCAGCACAGATACGCAGTATTTT.

This clone was seen once. This rearrangement joins TRBV4-1 to TRBJ2-7; D possibly corresponds to TRBD1 (6 bases). The V end lost 4 bases, the J end lost 3 bases, and 13 bases lay between the germline ends. Germline V gene data show CDR1 as MGHRA and CDR2 as YSYEKL. The CDR3 totals 14 residues. The CDR3 sequence: CASSPQGPVYEQYF. In DNA form, the CDR3 reads TGCGCCAGCAGCCCCCAGGGGCCCGTCTACGAGCAGTACTTC.

The V gene is TRBV7-2, the J gene TRBJ1-2; 7 nucleotides match TRBD1. Trimming took 5 bases from V and 2 from J; bases not matched to a gene: 5. Germline CDR1 SGHTA, CDR2 FQGNSA. CDR3 length: 14 residues. CDR3 coding DNA: TGTGCCAGCAGCCCCGGGACAGACAACTATGGCTACACCTTC. The encoded protein is CASSPGTDNYGYTF.

The rearrangement uses TRBV27 and TRBJ1-2; a weak D match, TRBD1 (5 bases). The germline V and J ends were trimmed by 5 bases and 3 bases, with 13 bases remaining between them. Per germline, CDR1 MNHEY and CDR2 SMNVEV (reference sequence). The CDR3 covers 14 residues. In nucleotides, the CDR3 is TGTGCCAGCAGTCCCGTCCAGGGTCACTATGGCTACACCTTC. Protein sequence: CASSPVQGHYGYTF.

V and J are TRBV6-5 and TRBJ1-1, with 7 nucleotides matching TRBD1. V lost 7 bases, J lost 4 bases, and 9 bases stayed unmatched. The CDR3 runs 14 residues. Germline V gene data show CDR1 as MNHEY and CDR2 as SVGAGI. The DNA of the CDR3 is TGTGCCAGCACCACGGGACCAGGGGGCACTGAAGCTTTCTTT. Protein sequence: CASTTGPGGTEAFF.

The chain has TRBV2 and TRBJ2-7; possibly TRBD2 for D (6 bases). The CDR3 is made up of 18 amino acids. CDR1 SNHLY and CDR2 FYNNEI come from the germline V gene. Trimming pared 5 bases from V and 0 bases from J, leaving 23 bases between. Here the CDR3 DNA reads TGTGCCAGCAGTACCGACGACTATCGGGGGTTGAGCTCCTACGAGCAGTACTTC. Its translation is CASSTDDYRGLSSYEQYF.

This clone was observed once. The CDR3 loop reads CASSATGVYGYTF. DNA for the CDR3: TGTGCCAGCAGCGCCACAGGGGTCTATGGCTACACCTTC. J is TRBJ1-2 and V is TRBV9, with 7 nucleotides matching TRBD1. CDR3 length equals 13 residues. J lost 4 bases, V lost 3 bases, and 3 bases had no gene match. Germline CDR1 is SGDLS and CDR2 is YYNGEE.

This clone showed up just a few times. The chain carries TRBV6-6 and TRBJ2-7; D is undetermined. Germline loops: CDR1 MNHNY, CDR2 SVGAGI (reference sequence). Trimming cost V 6 bases and J 0 bases, with 12 bases left between them. There are 14 residues in the CDR3. The CDR3 reads CASRQTLGSYEQYF. The DNA for the CDR3 is TGTGCCAGCAGGCAGACATTGGGCTCCTACGAGCAGTACTTC.

Points on this clone: At the DNA level, this CDR3 is encoded by other sequences in the same sample as well. The rearrangement joins TRBV19 to TRBJ2-5; possible D gene TRBD1, 6 bases. Per germline, CDR1 LNHDA and CDR2 SQIVND (reference sequence). Trimming removed 5 bases from V and 2 bases from J, with 9 bases in between. The CDR3 extends over 13 amino acids. This chain's CDR3 is CASSRTVQETQYF. CDR3 DNA sequence: TGTGCCAGTAGTCGGACAGTGCAAGAGACCCAGTACTTC. Filled out from reference TRBV19 and TRBJ2-5, the complete variable domain reads DGGITQSPKYLFRKEGQNVTLSCEQNLNHDAMYWYRQDPGQGLRLIYYSQIVNDFQKGDIAEGYSVSREKKESFPLTVTSAQKNPTAFYLCASSRTVQETQYFGPGTRLLVL.

V usage is TRBV25-1 and J usage is TRBJ1-1; tentative D call: TRBD1 (5 bases). CDR3 length: 14 amino acids. V gave up 8 bases and J gave up 4 bases, with 17 bases separating them. The V gene's germline CDR1 is MGHDK and CDR2 SYGVNS. CDR3 nucleotide sequence: TGTGCCAGCGAAGCTAAAACAGGCGGCACTGAAGCTTTCTTT. It codes for CASEAKTGGTEAFF.

This clone was seen just once. The chain is built from TRBV5-1 and TRBJ2-7; 7 positions match TRBD2. The germline V gene has CDR1 SGHRS and CDR2 YFSETQ. Germline trimming cut 6 bases from V and 1 base from J; bases unmatched to any gene: 10. This CDR3 spans 15 amino acids. The DNA for the CDR3 is TGCGCCAGCACCCTGGAGGTCGGGGGGTCCTACGAGCAGTACTTC. The encoded protein is CASTLEVGGSYEQYF.

The chain combines TRBV3-1 (or the pseudogene TRBV3-2) with TRBJ1-2, with no clear D. The CDR3 length is 14 residues. Looked up from germline, CDR1 is LGHDT and CDR2 is YNNKEL (reference sequence). Between the trimmed V and J ends, which lost 0 bases and 4 bases, there was a span of 9 bases. CDR3 DNA sequence: TGTGCCAGCAGCCAAGAATCAGGCTCCTATGGCTACACCTTC. It is translated as CASSQESGSYGYTF.

This chain joins TRBV21-1 and TRBJ2-1; the DNA was not used to check the table's D call, TRBD2. TRBV21-1 is annotated as a pseudogene. The CDR3 length is 17 residues. CDR3 DNA: TGTGCCAGCAGCATCCTTTACGGGGGGGCGGTCTACAATGAGCAGTTCTTC. Residues: CASSILYGGAVYNEQFF.

The chain joins TRBV5-1 to TRBJ1-4, with 9 bases lining up with TRBD1. Germline V gives CDR1 SGHRS, CDR2 YFSETQ. This CDR3 spans 15 amino acids. V lost 4 bases, J lost 8 bases, and 9 bases stayed unmatched. The CDR3 region has the DNA TGCGCCAGCAGCGGGACGACAGGGGGTGGGGAAAAACTGTTTTTT. Translation gives CASSGTTGGGEKLFF.

The chain has TRBV5-4 and TRBJ2-1; TRBD1 might be the D (5 bases). CDR1 is SGHNT and CDR2 is YYREEE in the germline V gene (reference sequence). The CDR3 loop spans 15 amino acids. Trimming took 4 bases from V and 0 from J, leaving 11 bases between them. The CDR3: CASSQTALSYNEQFF. The CDR3 DNA sequence: TGTGCCAGCAGCCAGACAGCGCTCTCCTACAATGAGCAGTTCTTC.

The rearrangement joins TRBV4-1 to TRBJ2-1, with 8 bases aligning to TRBD2. Germline V gene sequence: CDR1 MGHRA, CDR2 YSYEKL. Unmatched junction bases numbered 11, after V lost 4 bases and J lost 6 bases. The CDR3 is made up of 16 amino acids. The DNA for the CDR3 is TGCGCCAGCAGCCCGGCCCTGGGAGCGGGGGTCAATGAGCAGTTCTTC. Its protein product is CASSPALGAGVNEQFF.

CDR3 bases: TGTGCCAGCAGCTTAACGGGACAGGGTGGGCCCCAGCATTTT. Translating gives CASSLTGQGGPQHF. V gene TRBV13 combines with J gene TRBJ1-5, with TRBD1 matching over 9 bases. V trimming: 2 bases; J trimming: 9 bases; junction bases outside the gene matches: 5. Per the germline V gene, CDR1 is PRHDT and CDR2 is FYEKMQ (reference sequence). This CDR3 has 14 residues.

V usage is TRBV6-5 and J usage is TRBJ1-2, with 7 bases that match TRBD1. Germline CDR1 MNHEY, CDR2 SVGAGI. The CDR3 runs 13 residues. Losses at the gene ends were 0 bases for V and 14 bases for J; bases not matched to a gene: 9. The CDR3: CASSYSGRGSFTF. The CDR3 nucleotides read TGTGCCAGCAGTTACTCGGGCAGGGGGAGCTTTACCTTC.

The rearrangement joins TRBV5-4 to TRBJ2-2, with D possibly TRBD1 on 5 matching bases. Trimming cost V 2 bases and J 1 base, with 9 bases left between them. In germline, CDR1 is SGHNT, CDR2 YYREEE (reference sequence). This CDR3 has 15 residues. The CDR3 loop reads CASSFNTGNTGELFF. Written as DNA, the CDR3 is TGTGCCAGCAGCTTTAACACAGGGAACACCGGGGAGCTGTTTTTT.

As DNA, the CDR3 is TGTGCCAGCAGCCAGGGGACAGTTAGCAATCAGCCCCAGCATTTT. Its protein is CASSQGTVSNQPQHF. The J gene is TRBJ1-5, the V gene TRBV3-1 (or the pseudogene TRBV3-2), with 7 bases that match TRBD1. This CDR3 has 15 residues. The germline gives CDR1 LGHDT, CDR2 YNNKEL (reference sequence). The V gene end was trimmed by 3 bases and the J gene end by 0 bases; junction bases not matched to a gene: 2.

This rearrangement joins TRBV7-9 to TRBJ1-4, with D possibly being TRBD1 (5 bases). Between the trimmed V and J ends, which lost 5 bases and 5 bases, there was a span of 12 bases. There are 14 residues in the CDR3. Germline values: CDR1 SEHNR, CDR2 FQNEAQ (reference sequence). DNA of the CDR3: TGTGCCAGCAGCCAGGGACTGAGAAATGAAAAACTGTTTTTT. Translation gives CASSQGLRNEKLFF. Variable domain in full (rest from reference TRBV7-9 and TRBJ1-4): DTGVSQNPRHKITKRGQNVTFRCDPISEHNRLYWYRQTLGQGPEFLTYFQNEAQLEKSRLLSDRFSAERPKGSFSTLEIQRTEQGDSAMYLCASSQGLRNEKLFFGSGTQLSVL.

The V gene is TRBV24-1, the J gene TRBJ2-1; 10 positions agree with TRBD1. The CDR3 spans 16 residues. The germline V gene has CDR1 KGHDR and CDR2 SFDVKD. V shed 2 bases and J 7 bases; nucleotides not matched to a gene: 7. The DNA of the CDR3 is TGTGCCACCAGTGATTCGCCGGGACAGGGGTTTAATGAGCAGTTCTTC. Its protein is CATSDSPGQGFNEQFF.